A single sample is the source of the 22 T cell receptor beta chains below, sequenced in a study of blood T cell repertoires in COVID-19. This table comes from immunoSEQ multiplex PCR, and its TCRdb copy is limited to in-frame clones, with some not included. The profile shows about 190,000 clones, approximately 87% of them singletons. Sample: peripheral blood. Receptors were obtained from an older woman with COVID-19, enrolled during active disease.

This chain links TRBV7-2 with TRBJ2-1; 12 bases are shared with TRBD2. There are 15 residues in the CDR3. Trimming at V came to 1 base and at J to 9 bases, leaving 4 bases not matched to a gene. From germline, CDR1 is SGHTA and CDR2 FQGNSA. The CDR3 reads CASSLELAGGSEQFF. CDR3 sequence (DNA): TGTGCCAGCAGCTTAGAACTAGCGGGAGGAAGTGAGCAGTTCTTC.

This chain connects TRBV5-1 to TRBJ2-1; 9 nucleotides agree with TRBD1. Per the germline V gene, CDR1 is SGHRS and CDR2 is YFSETQ. V was pared by 7 bases and J by 7 bases, with 15 bases of the junction left unmatched. The CDR3 totals 16 residues. For the CDR3, the DNA is TGCGCCAGCTCTACGGATTTTTTCGGGACAGGGAATGAGCAGTTCTTC. This encodes CASSTDFFGTGNEQFF.

CDR3 protein: CASPDRASTEAFF. The CDR3 DNA reads as TGTGCCAGCCCGGACAGGGCATCAACTGAAGCTTTCTTT. This sequence joins TRBV19 and TRBJ1-1; 8 bases agree with TRBD1. V dropped 9 bases and J dropped 5; count of bases not matched to a gene: 8. The CDR3 loop spans 13 amino acids. Germline V gene data show CDR1 as LNHDA and CDR2 as SQIVND (reference sequence).

In its sample, this clone was seen a few times. The chain has TRBV7-2 and TRBJ1-5, with unresolved D. Trimming took 5 bases from V and 9 from J, leaving 11 bases between them. The CDR3 consists of 12 residues. CDR1 and CDR2 from the germline V gene are SGHTA and FQGNSA. CDR3 loop: CASSDFGGPQHF. DNA of the CDR3: TGTGCCAGCAGCGACTTCGGCGGGCCCCAGCATTTT. The complete variable domain, with remaining parts taken from reference TRBV7-2 and TRBJ1-5, reads GAGVSQSPSNKVTEKGKDVELRCDPISGHTALYWYRQSLGQGLEFLIYFQGNSAPDKSGLPSDRFSAERTGGSVSTLTIQRTQQEDSAVYLCASSDFGGPQHFGDGTRLSIL.

This clone was detected only a few times. V and J are TRBV18 and TRBJ1-1; possible D gene TRBD1, 5 bases. Germline CDR1 and CDR2: KGHSH and LQKENI. Trimming took off 3 bases at V and 2 bases at J, with 10 bases between the two ends. The CDR3 extends over 14 amino acids. In DNA form, the CDR3 reads TGTGCCAGCTCACCGGTACAGGCTAACACTGAAGCTTTCTTT. This gives the protein CASSPVQANTEAFF.

This sequence joins TRBV7-8 and TRBJ2-7; TRBD1 agrees at 7 bases. Germline V gene data show CDR1 as SGHVS and CDR2 as FQNEAQ. J was trimmed by 5 bases and V by 5 bases; bases with no gene match: 6. The CDR3 is 13 amino acids. CDR3 nucleotide sequence: TGTGCCAGCAGCCACACAGGGGCCCACGAGCAGTACTTC. Its translation is CASSHTGAHEQYF.

The rearrangement joins TRBV7-3 to TRBJ2-1; a possible D gene is TRBD1 (5 bases). The CDR3 contains 13 residues. V lost 5 bases to trimming and J lost 4 bases, with 9 bases between them. Per the germline V gene, CDR1 is SGHTA and CDR2 is FQGTGA. CDR3 bases: TGTGCCAGCAGCAGTACAGGTTACAATGAGCAGTTCTTC. The encoded protein is CASSSTGYNEQFF. Based on the CDR3 plus reference TRBV7-3 and TRBJ2-1, the full variable domain is GAGVSQTPSNKVTEKGKYVELRCDPISGHTALYWYRQSLGQGPEFLIYFQGTGAADDSGLPNDRFFAVRPEGSVSTLKIQRTERGDSAVYLCASSSTGYNEQFFGPGTRLTVL.

V and J are TRBV6-5 and TRBJ2-1, with D maybe TRBD2 (5 bases). Germline V gene lookup returns CDR1 MNHEY and CDR2 SVGAGI. This CDR3 has 15 residues. The ends were cut back, 6 bases at V and 1 base at J, with 13 bases in the middle. The CDR3 is CASRPSGASYNEQFF. CDR3 nucleotide sequence: TGTGCCAGCAGGCCCAGCGGCGCTTCCTACAATGAGCAGTTCTTC.

The chain is built from TRBV18 and TRBJ1-5, with TRBD1 matching over 9 bases. Germline-derived CDR1 and CDR2 are KGHSH and LQKENI. V gave up 6 bases and J gave up 5 bases; unmatched junction bases: 8. There are 15 residues in the CDR3. CDR3 sequence (DNA): TGTGCCAGCTCGCAGGGACAGGGCTCGTATCAGCCCCAGCATTTT. It encodes CASSQGQGSYQPQHF.

V usage is TRBV28 and J usage is TRBJ1-3; TRBD1 is a possible D gene (6 bases). Germline V gene sequence: CDR1 MDHEN, CDR2 SYDVKM. This CDR3 spans 16 amino acids. Trimming removed 5 bases from V and 2 bases from J, with 16 bases in between. DNA for the CDR3: TGTGCCAGCAGTCTCCTTCGGACAGCCCCTGGAAACACCATATATTTT. Its translation is CASSLLRTAPGNTIYF.

The V and J genes are TRBV29-1 and TRBJ2-7; 12 positions match TRBD2. Per the germline V gene, CDR1 is SQVTM and CDR2 is ANQGSEA. The CDR3 runs to 14 residues. The J segment lost 4 bases and the V segment lost 6 bases, leaving 7 bases of the junction unmatched. The CDR3 DNA sequence: TGCAGCGTAATCAAGGGACTAGCGGGTTACGAGCAGTACTTC. It specifies CSVIKGLAGYEQYF.

The chain links TRBV27 to TRBJ2-1, with 9 bases lining up with TRBD1. V gave up 6 bases and J gave up 2 bases; unmatched junction bases: 2. Germline CDR1 reads MNHEY; CDR2 reads SMNVEV (reference sequence). The length of the CDR3 is 14 residues. The CDR3 spells CASSGTGTYNEQFF. In DNA, the CDR3 is TGTGCCAGCAGCGGGACAGGGACCTACAATGAGCAGTTCTTC.

This clone was picked up one time. The CDR3: CASSSTSAETQYF. The CDR3 nucleotides read TGTGCCAGCAGTTCCACTAGTGCGGAGACCCAGTACTTC. The V gene is TRBV12-3 or TRBV12-4, the J gene TRBJ2-5; weak D call: TRBD2 (5 bases). CDR3 length: 13 amino acids. Trimming took off 4 bases at V and 5 bases at J, with 11 bases between the two ends.

The chain has TRBV6-5 and TRBJ1-4, with D uncertain. This CDR3 has 16 amino acids. Germline V gene sequence: CDR1 MNHEY, CDR2 SVGAGI. Trimming took 4 bases from V and 1 from J, leaving 13 bases between them. DNA of the CDR3: TGTGCCAGCAGTTCCACCCTGACACGAACTAATGAAAAACTGTTTTTT. Encoded protein: CASSSTLTRTNEKLFF.

The V and J genes are TRBV14 and TRBJ2-7, with D unclear. Germline assignment: CDR1 SGHDN and CDR2 FVKESK. CDR3 size: 15 residues. The V and J ends lost 4 bases and 0 bases respectively, with 13 bases between them. CDR3 sequence (DNA): TGTGCCAGCAGCCCCGGGTTGCTGAGCTCCTACGAGCAGTACTTC. This translates into CASSPGLLSSYEQYF.

This sequence joins TRBV27 and TRBJ1-1; D remains ambiguous. The length of the CDR3 is 13 residues. Between the trimmed V and J ends, which lost 3 bases and 7 bases, there was a span of 12 bases. In germline, CDR1 is MNHEY, CDR2 SMNVEV (reference sequence). In nucleotides, the CDR3 is TGTGCCAGCAGTTTCTACCCCGATAGTGAAGCTTTCTTT. It is translated as CASSFYPDSEAFF.

This clone was picked up one time. V is TRBV11-2 and J is TRBJ2-7, with TRBD2 matching over 9 bases. The CDR3 contains 14 residues. Germline loops: CDR1 SGHAT, CDR2 FQNNGV. After removal of 3 bases from V and 1 base from J, the junction contained 1 base not matched to a gene. CDR3 loop: CASSFSGRSYEQYF. CDR3 coding DNA: TGTGCCAGCAGCTTTAGCGGGAGATCCTACGAGCAGTACTTC.

This clone was found a few times. The V and J genes are TRBV4-1 and TRBJ2-5; 9 positions match TRBD2. The CDR3 extends over 16 amino acids. Germline V gene data show CDR1 as MGHRA and CDR2 as YSYEKL. J lost 2 bases, V lost 7 bases, and 11 bases had no gene match. In nucleotides, the CDR3 is TGCGCCAGCAAGGGGCTAGCGGGACGTGGGCAAGAGACCCAGTACTTC. Its translation: CASKGLAGRGQETQYF.

The rearrangement links TRBV28 to TRBJ2-7; 7 nucleotides align to TRBD1. Germline CDR1 is MDHEN and CDR2 is SYDVKM. CDR3 length equals 16 residues. Trimming took 4 bases from V and 3 from J; bases not matched to a gene: 12. CDR3 amino acids: CASSSRHGTVFYEQYF. Written as DNA, the CDR3 is TGTGCCAGCAGTTCCAGACACGGGACAGTGTTCTACGAGCAGTACTTC.

The chain is built from TRBV13 and TRBJ2-7; TRBD2 might be the D (6 bases). This CDR3 region has 16 residues. Per germline, CDR1 PRHDT and CDR2 FYEKMQ (reference sequence). V lost 5 bases and J lost 2, with 19 bases in between. CDR3 DNA sequence: TGTGCCAGCAGCGGCCTCCGGGACTCCAATGCCTACGAGCAGTACTTC. It is translated as CASSGLRDSNAYEQYF.

The gene calls are TRBV5-1 and TRBJ2-7; possibly TRBD2 for D (5 bases). The CDR3 consists of 12 residues. The ends were cut back, 3 bases at V and 2 bases at J, with 6 bases in the middle. Germline V gene lookup returns CDR1 SGHRS and CDR2 YFSETQ. The CDR3 sequence is CASSYGTYEQYF. The CDR3 region has the DNA TGCGCCAGCAGCTACGGGACCTACGAGCAGTACTTC.

This clone was observed a handful of times. The V and J genes are TRBV5-1 and TRBJ2-7; TRBD1 aligns across 7 bases. Germline CDR1 reads SGHRS; CDR2 reads YFSETQ. With V trimmed by 4 bases and J by 4 bases, 8 bases remained unmatched. The CDR3 consists of 14 residues. Here the CDR3 reads CASSREGQIYEQYF. Here the CDR3 DNA reads TGCGCCAGCAGCCGTGAGGGACAGATTTACGAGCAGTACTTC. Supplemented by reference TRBV5-1 and TRBJ2-7, the full variable domain reads KAGVTQTPRYLIKTRGQQVTLSCSPISGHRSVSWYQQTPGQGLQFLFEYFSETQRNKGNFPGRFSGRQFSNSRSEMNVSTLELGDSALYLCASSREGQIYEQYFGPGTRLTVT.